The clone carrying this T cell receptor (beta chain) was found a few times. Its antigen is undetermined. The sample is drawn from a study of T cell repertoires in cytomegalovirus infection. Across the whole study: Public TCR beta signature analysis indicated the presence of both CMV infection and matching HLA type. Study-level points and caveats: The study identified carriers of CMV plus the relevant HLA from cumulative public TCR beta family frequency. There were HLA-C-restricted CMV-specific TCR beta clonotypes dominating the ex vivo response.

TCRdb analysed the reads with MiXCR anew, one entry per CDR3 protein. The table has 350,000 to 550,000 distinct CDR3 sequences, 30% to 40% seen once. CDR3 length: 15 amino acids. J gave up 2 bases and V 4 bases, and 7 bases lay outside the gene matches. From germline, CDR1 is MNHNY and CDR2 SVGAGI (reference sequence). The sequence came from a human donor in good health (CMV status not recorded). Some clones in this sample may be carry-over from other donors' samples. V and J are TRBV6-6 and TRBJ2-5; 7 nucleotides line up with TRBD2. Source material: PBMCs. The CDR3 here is CASSSQAGPQETQYF. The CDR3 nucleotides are TGTGCCAGCAGTTCACAAGCGGGGCCTCAAGAGACCCAGTACTTC.